This TCR beta chain came from a study of T-cell reconstitution after alpha-beta-depleted transplantation in children. The CDR3 covers 14 residues. Germline trimming cut 4 bases from V and 6 bases from J; bases unmatched to any gene: 5. CDR1 is SGHRS and CDR2 is YFSETQ in the germline V gene. It was with unique molecular identifiers that the TCRbeta library was prepared. TCRdb independently ran MiXCR on the PCR reads; one entry per CDR3 protein. This sample carries roughly 590,000 distinct CDR3 sequences, roughly 15% of them seen once, and the ten largest clones take about 1.1%. The chain has TRBV5-1 and TRBJ2-1; 9 bases map to TRBD2. This receptor was identified in a human donor who donated a stem cell graft to a child with acute myeloid leukemia. The sequenced sample was PBMCs from the stem cell graft donor, obtained from the stem cell graft. The DNA of the CDR3 is TGCGCCAGCAGCCCTGGACTAGCGCTCAATGAGCAGTTCTTC. Its translation is CASSPGLALNEQFF.